The rows below give T cell receptor beta chains drawn from one sample of a study of identical twins. TCRdb re-derived calls from the 5' RACE reads in MiXCR, one entry per CDR3 protein. The table lists under 900,000 distinct CDR3 sequences, roughly an eighth of them singletons. This same sample was also taken into another study, of yellow fever vaccine responses in identical twins.

Sequencing was performed on PBMCs. The receptors were gathered from a woman under 30 in good health. CDR3s include the opening cysteine and the closing phenylalanine or tryptophan. A D gene is named only where the DNA matches it firmly. Clone size appears in some rows only: once, few, many, or a class for an expanded clone.

j_call v_call clone_size d_call cdr3_nt cdr3_aa
TRBJ2-5 TRBV12-3/TRBV12-4 - - TGTGCCAGCAGTTTCTTGGGCAGGGCGATGGAGACCCAGTACTTC CASSFLGRAMETQYF
TRBJ2-6 TRBV15 few - TGTGCCACCAGCAGAGGTATCCGGGACGGATACGTGGGAGGGGCCAACGTCCTGACTTTC CATSRGIRDGYVGGANVLTF
TRBJ2-3 TRBV24-1 - - TGTGCCACCAGTGATCCAGGGGCAGATACGCAGTATTTT CATSDPGADTQYF
TRBJ2-1 TRBV11-2 few TRBD2 TGTGCCAGCAGCTTATTGGCGGGAGGGCCGGGATACAATGAGCAGTTCTTC CASSLLAGGPGYNEQFF
TRBJ2-7 TRBV3-1 many - TGTGCCAGCAGCAACCACGTGGGCTACGAGCAGTACTTC CASSNHVGYEQYF
TRBJ2-3 TRBV4-1 - TRBD1 TGCGCCAGCAGCCCCTTAGGGGGCCCGGCAGATACGCAGTATTTT CASSPLGGPADTQYF
TRBJ2-7 TRBV29-1 few TRBD2 TGCAGCGTTGTCGGGATAGCGGGAGGATACGAGCAGTACTTC CSVVGIAGGYEQYF
TRBJ2-2 TRBV2 few TRBD1 TGTGCCAGCAAGACAGGGGGCCGCGCTGTGTACACCGGGGAGCTGTTTTTT CASKTGGRAVYTGELFF
TRBJ2-7 TRBV5-1 - TRBD1 TGCGCCAGCAGCACCCAGCAGGGGGCATCCTACGAGCAGTACTTC CASSTQQGASYEQYF
TRBJ1-4 TRBV12-3/TRBV12-4 - - TGTGCCAGCAGTTTAGCGGGGTTTATTAATGAAAAACTGTTTTTT CASSLAGFINEKLFF
TRBJ1-2 TRBV20-1 - TRBD1 TGCAGTGCCGGGGGTGGAGGACAGGGGGCTGGAGATGGCTACACCTTC CSAGGGGQGAGDGYTF
TRBJ2-2 TRBV5-1 few TRBD2 TGCGCCAGCAGCTTGTCTAGCGGGAGAAACACCGGGGAGCTGTTTTTT CASSLSSGRNTGELFF
TRBJ1-1 TRBV3-1 few - TGTGCCAGCAGCCCACCCCATGGGAACACTGAAGCTTTCTTT CASSPPHGNTEAFF
TRBJ2-1 TRBV28 - TRBD1 TGTGCCAGCAACATAGCCGGGACAGGGTTGGAAGGTGAGCAGTTCTTC CASNIAGTGLEGEQFF
TRBJ2-3 TRBV29-1 many - TGCAGCGTTAGGAGGGGGAGCACAGATACGCAGTATTTT CSVRRGSTDTQYF
TRBJ2-5 TRBV15 - - TGTGCCACCAGCCTGGGGGGAGGACGGGCAGGAAGGGACCAGTACTTC CATSLGGGRAGRDQYF
TRBJ1-2 TRBV12-3/TRBV12-4 - - TGTGCCAGCAACCTTGGGGGGGCCCTCTATGGCTACACCTTC CASNLGGALYGYTF
TRBJ2-7 TRBV4-1 few - TGCGCCAGCACGAAGGGAGCCGGGAATGGCGAGCAGTACTTC CASTKGAGNGEQYF
TRBJ1-1 TRBV6-2/TRBV6-3 few - TGTGCCAGCAGTTTTGGAGGGGTGGCTTTCTTT CASSFGGVAFF
TRBJ2-1 TRBV7-3 few TRBD2 TGTGCCAGCAGCTTAAGGCCCCTGGCTAGCGGGGAGTATGAGCAGTTCTTC CASSLRPLASGEYEQFF
TRBJ2-3 TRBV4-1 many TRBD2 TGCGCCAGCAGCCTCGGACTAGCAGATACGCAGTATTTT CASSLGLADTQYF
TRBJ2-3 TRBV11-2 - - TGTGCCAGCAGCTTAGGAGTTTCGGGTAGCGGAGGAGATACGCAGTATTTT CASSLGVSGSGGDTQYF
TRBJ1-5 TRBV6-6 few - TGTGCCAGCAGTTACATGGACAGCCAGCCCCAGCATTTT CASSYMDSQPQHF
TRBJ2-1 TRBV20-1 few TRBD1 TGCAGTGCTAGAGGCAGGCCGGGCAGGGGGATGGGCAATGAGCAGTTCTTC CSARGRPGRGMGNEQFF
TRBJ2-1 TRBV28 few TRBD1 TGTGCCAGCACCAGGGACAGGGAGTTCTTC CASTRDREFF
TRBJ1-1 TRBV28 - - TGTGCCAGCAGTTTGGCGGGCGAGGGCACTGAAGCTTTCTTT CASSLAGEGTEAFF
TRBJ2-1 TRBV12-3/TRBV12-4 - - TGTGCCAGCAGTTTGGGGAGGCGGGGGCCCTACAATGAGCAGTTCTTC CASSLGRRGPYNEQFF
TRBJ2-5 TRBV6-2/TRBV6-3 many - TGTGCCAGCAGACAGGCCCAAGAGACCCAGTACTTC CASRQAQETQYF
TRBJ2-1 TRBV24-1 - - TGTGCCACCAGTAGAACAGCCTACAATGAGCAGTTCTTC CATSRTAYNEQFF
TRBJ2-5 TRBV20-1 - - TGCAGTGCTAAGATCACGAGCCAAGAGACCCAGTACTTC CSAKITSQETQYF
TRBJ2-2 TRBV12-3/TRBV12-4 - - TGTGCCAGCACCTTGGGGGGCGGGGAGCTGTTTTTT CASTLGGGELFF
TRBJ2-7 TRBV20-1 few - TGCAGTGCCCACGTAGCCGGGGAGCAGTACTTC CSAHVAGEQYF
TRBJ2-3 TRBV7-6 many - TGTGCCAGCAGCCCAAAAAGGGGAACAGATACGCAGTATTTT CASSPKRGTDTQYF
TRBJ2-3 TRBV12-3/TRBV12-4 few TRBD2 TGTGCCAGCAGTTTGACTAGCGGGTACCACACAGATACGCAGTATTTT CASSLTSGYHTDTQYF
TRBJ2-7 TRBV5-1 - - TGCGCCAGCAGCCCGCCGGGGAGTTATTCCTACGAGCAGTACTTC CASSPPGSYSYEQYF
TRBJ1-1 TRBV7-3 few - TGTGCCAGCAGCTTAAGGAGAGAAACTGAAGCTTTCTTT CASSLRRETEAFF
TRBJ2-2 TRBV15 few - TGTGCCACCAGCAGAGTCGCGAGGGGTCGCACCGGGGAGCTGTTTTTT CATSRVARGRTGELFF
TRBJ2-2 TRBV7-3 few - TGTGCCAGCAGCTTAACCTCGGCCACCGGGGAGCTGTTTTTT CASSLTSATGELFF
TRBJ2-5 TRBV4-1 many TRBD2 TGCGCCAGCAGCCAAGTACCGGGACTAGCGGGAGAGACCCAGTACTTC CASSQVPGLAGETQYF
TRBJ2-7 TRBV2 few - TGTGCCAGCAGTGATCGGTTAGTCCCGTACGAGCAGTACTTC CASSDRLVPYEQYF
TRBJ2-1 TRBV2 few - TGTGCCAGCAGTGAAGCAGGCGGGCCGAGCTCCTACAATGAGCAGTTCTTC CASSEAGGPSSYNEQFF
TRBJ2-1 TRBV4-1 - - TGCGCCAGCAGCCAAGTCCTTTGGGCTAGCAGCAATGAGCAGTTCTTC CASSQVLWASSNEQFF
TRBJ1-1 TRBV7-3 few - TGTGCCAGCAGCTCGGACACATACCTGAACACTGAAGCTTTCTTT CASSSDTYLNTEAFF
TRBJ2-1 TRBV29-1 many TRBD2 TGCAGCGTTATCGGAGGACTAGCTTGGAATGAGCAGTTCTTC CSVIGGLAWNEQFF
TRBJ2-3 TRBV9 few - TGTGCCAGCAGCGTAGTCCCGGGCACAGATACGCAGTATTTT CASSVVPGTDTQYF
TRBJ2-2 TRBV15 - - TGTGCCACCAGCAGAGATCGTGGCGCAGACGGGGAGCTGTTTTTT CATSRDRGADGELFF
TRBJ2-5 TRBV29-1 - TRBD2 TGCAGCGTTGTTCTAGCGGGAGGGTTTTGGGAGACCCAGTACTTC CSVVLAGGFWETQYF
TRBJ2-3 TRBV29-1 many - TGCAGCGTTGAAGCGGGTGGGATCACAGATACGCAGTATTTT CSVEAGGITDTQYF